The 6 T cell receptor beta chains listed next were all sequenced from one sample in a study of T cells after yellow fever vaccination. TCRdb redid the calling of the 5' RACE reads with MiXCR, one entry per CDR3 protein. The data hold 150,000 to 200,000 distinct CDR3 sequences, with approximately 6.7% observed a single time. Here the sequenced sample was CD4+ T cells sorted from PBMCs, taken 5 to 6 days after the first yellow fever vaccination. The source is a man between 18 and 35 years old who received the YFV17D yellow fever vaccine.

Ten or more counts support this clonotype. The CDR3 spells CASSLRRGTGELFF. The CDR3 DNA reads TGTGCCAGCAGCCTTCGTCGTGGCACCGGGGAGCTGTTTTTT. The chain carries TRBV7-2 and TRBJ2-2; D gene unclear. The CDR3 consists of 14 residues. CDR1 is SGHTA, CDR2 FQGNSA, per germline. V dropped 5 bases and J dropped 4 bases, with 11 bases sitting between them.

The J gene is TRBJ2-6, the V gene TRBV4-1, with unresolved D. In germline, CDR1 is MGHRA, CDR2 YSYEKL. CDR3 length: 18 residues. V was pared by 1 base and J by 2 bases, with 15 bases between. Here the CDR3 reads CASSQVLGRRPGANVLTF. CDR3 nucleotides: TGCGCCAGCAGCCAAGTCCTGGGAAGGAGACCTGGGGCCAACGTCCTGACTTTC.

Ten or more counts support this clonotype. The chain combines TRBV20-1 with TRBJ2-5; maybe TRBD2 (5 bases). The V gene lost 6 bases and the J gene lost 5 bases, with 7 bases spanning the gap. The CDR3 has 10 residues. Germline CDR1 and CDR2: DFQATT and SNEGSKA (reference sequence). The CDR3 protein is CSARRETQYF. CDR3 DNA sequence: TGCAGTGCCCGGAGGGAGACCCAGTACTTC.

CDR3 in amino acids: CASSFDRQGDTEAFF. Here the CDR3 DNA reads TGCGCCAGCAGCTTTGACCGACAGGGGGACACTGAAGCTTTCTTT. This chain uses TRBV5-1 with TRBJ1-1, with 9 positions matching TRBD1. CDR3 length equals 15 residues. The trim removed 2 bases at V and 3 bases at J, leaving 5 bases unmatched. Looked up from germline, CDR1 is SGHRS and CDR2 is YFSETQ.

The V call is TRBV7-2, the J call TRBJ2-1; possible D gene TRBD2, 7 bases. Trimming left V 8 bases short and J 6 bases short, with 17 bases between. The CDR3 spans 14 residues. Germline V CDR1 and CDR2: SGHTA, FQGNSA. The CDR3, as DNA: TGTGCCAGCCGTTTTACGGGGGGCCGCAATGAGCAGTTCTTC. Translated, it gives CASRFTGGRNEQFF.

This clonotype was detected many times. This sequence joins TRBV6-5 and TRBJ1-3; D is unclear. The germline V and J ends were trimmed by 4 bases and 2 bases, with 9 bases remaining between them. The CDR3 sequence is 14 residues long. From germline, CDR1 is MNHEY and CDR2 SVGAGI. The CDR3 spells CASSWVAAGNTIYF. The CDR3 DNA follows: TGTGCCAGCAGTTGGGTAGCGGCTGGAAACACCATATATTTT.